This record concerns one TCR beta chain sequence. The data are from a study of T cell clones after liver transplantation. Across the study: Three of eight recipients were HCV-positive; others had non-autoimmune, non-viral indications. Subjects received no induction therapy and standard immunosuppression until randomization at 12-24 months post-transplant.

V gave up 2 bases and J gave up 7 bases, with 11 bases separating them. From germline, CDR1 is KGHSH and CDR2 LQKENI. The CDR3 sequence is 13 residues long. Sorting of unstimulated PBMCs yielded separate CD3+CD4+ and CD3+CD8+ fractions. Sequenced by immunoSEQ multiplex PCR; TCRdb stores in-frame clones only, minus some. The sample contains roughly 100,000 clones, roughly 80% of which appear only once. The chain uses TRBV18 and TRBJ1-1; D is undetermined. The source material was CD4+ T cells from blood, sampled around 4 years after liver transplant. The TCR originated in a human patient who received a liver transplant. The T cells may come from the graft donor. In nucleotides, the CDR3 is TGTGCCAGCTCACCATATAGCGGAAGTGAAGCTTTCTTT. This translates into CASSPYSGSEAFF.